A selection of T cell receptor beta chains follows, all from one sample in a study of CD8 T cells in Susac syndrome. MiXCR, run by TCRdb on the immunoSEQ multiplex PCR reads, gives a single entry per CDR3 protein. The sample records 170,000 or so distinct CDR3 sequences, 95% to 96% being singletons. Sequenced: CD4+ T cells from PBMCs. These receptors came from a human donor with Susac syndrome. The CDR3 runs from the conserved cysteine through the conserved F or W. A D gene is named only where the DNA matches it firmly. Clone size is given for some rows only: seen once, a few or many times, or a class if the clone is expanded.

V gene,J gene,clone size,D gene,CDR3 DNA,CDR3 protein
TRBV18,TRBJ1-5,NA,NA,TGTGCCAGCTCACCACCGGAGGGGGGCAATCAGCCCCAGCATTTT,CASSPPEGGNQPQHF
TRBV11-2,TRBJ1-5,NA,NA,TGTGCCAGCAGCTTTGCCAGGGGTTCTAAGTGTCAGCCCCAGCATTTT,CASSFARGSKCQPQHF
TRBV4-1,TRBJ2-1,NA,TRBD2,TGCGCCAGCAGCCAGACTAGCTCAATCCATGAGCAGTTCTTC,CASSQTSSIHEQFF
TRBV3-1,TRBJ1-5,NA,NA,TGTGCCAGCAAACTGACAACGATATCCTATAGCAATCAGCCCCAGCATTTT,CASKLTTISYSNQPQHF
TRBV28,TRBJ2-3,once,NA,TGTGCCAGCAGTTCTGCGGGGGCCCCGGTTGGAGAGAGCACAGATACGCAGTATTTT,CASSSAGAPVGESTDTQYF
TRBV5-5,TRBJ2-5,NA,TRBD2,TGTGCCAGCAGCCGCGGGGGGAAAGAGACCCAGTACTTC,CASSRGGKETQYF
TRBV6-2/TRBV6-3,TRBJ2-7,NA,NA,TGTGCCACCGAAAGCACCTACGAGCAGTACTTC,CATESTYEQYF
TRBV6-2/TRBV6-3,TRBJ2-7,NA,NA,TGTGCCAGCGGGGCAGTTTCCGAGCAGTACTTC,CASGAVSEQYF
TRBV20-1,TRBJ2-5,NA,TRBD1,TGCAGTGCTAGGGACAGGGTCGGGGAGACCCAGTACTTC,CSARDRVGETQYF
TRBV18,TRBJ2-1,NA,TRBD1,TGTGCCAGCTCACCTATAGGACAGGGAAGCAATGAGCAGTTCTTC,CASSPIGQGSNEQFF
TRBV27,TRBJ2-5,NA,TRBD2,TGTGCCAGCAGTTTGGGGCTAGCGGGAGGAGAGACCCAGTACTTC,CASSLGLAGGETQYF
TRBV24-1,TRBJ1-1,NA,NA,TGTGCCACCCGAGGCAACATGAACACTGAAGCTTTCTTT,CATRGNMNTEAFF
TRBV19,TRBJ2-2,NA,TRBD2,TGTGCCAGTAGGACTAGCGGGGGGCCGACGAACACCGGGGAGCTGTTTTTT,CASRTSGGPTNTGELFF
TRBV20-1,TRBJ2-5,once,NA,TGCAGTGCTCAGAGGGTAGAGACCCAGTACTTC,CSAQRVETQYF
TRBV27,TRBJ2-7,NA,NA,TGTGCCAGCAGTACCACCAGCTCCTACGAGCAGTACTTC,CASSTTSSYEQYF
TRBV4-3,TRBJ2-2,NA,NA,TGCGCCAGCAGCCAACTGGGGGGAGGCGCCGGGGAGCTGTTTTTT,CASSQLGGGAGELFF
TRBV29-1,TRBJ2-3,NA,TRBD1,TGCAGCGTTGGGGGACAGGAAGATACGCAGTATTTT,CSVGGQEDTQYF
TRBV12-3/TRBV12-4,TRBJ2-1,NA,NA,TGTGCCAGCACCCTGGGACTCACGAACCATGAGCAGTTCTTC,CASTLGLTNHEQFF
TRBV6-5,TRBJ1-2,NA,NA,TGTGCCAGCAGTTACAGCAGACTTAACTATGGCTACACCTTC,CASSYSRLNYGYTF
TRBV28,TRBJ2-1,NA,TRBD2,TGTGCCACGCTGCTCGCGGGAGCGGAAAATGAGCAGTTCTTC,CATLLAGAENEQFF
TRBV30,TRBJ2-5,NA,NA,TGTGCCTGGAGTGTTTCCGGACAAGAGACCCAGTACTTC,CAWSVSGQETQYF
TRBV7-2,TRBJ2-4,NA,NA,TGTGCCAGCAGCTCGGACCCGCTTGGGAACATTCAGTACTTC,CASSSDPLGNIQYF
TRBV15,TRBJ1-5,once,NA,TGTGCCACCAGCAGAGATCCGGGTAATCAGCCCCAGCATTTT,CATSRDPGNQPQHF
TRBV12-3/TRBV12-4,TRBJ1-1,NA,TRBD1,TGTGCCAGCAGTCCGTCGACAGGGAGAAGGACTGAAGCTTTCTTT,CASSPSTGRRTEAFF
TRBV4-2,TRBJ2-6,NA,NA,TGTGCCAGCAGCCAAGCCGCTTGGTCCGGGGCCAACGTCCTGACTTTC,CASSQAAWSGANVLTF
TRBV9,TRBJ1-2,NA,NA,TGTGCCAGCAGCGACCGCTCCGGCGGGGAGGATGGCTACACCTTC,CASSDRSGGEDGYTF
TRBV2,TRBJ2-1,NA,TRBD2,TGTGCCAGCAGTGAAGCGCTGGGACTACCCCCTTTC,CASSEALGLPPF
TRBV20-1,TRBJ2-5,NA,NA,TGCAGTGCTAGCGGTAGGATGGAGACCCAGTACTTC,CSASGRMETQYF
TRBV20-1,TRBJ2-7,NA,NA,TGCAGTGCCCTGGATGGCGCTTTATCCTACGAGCAGTACTTC,CSALDGALSYEQYF
TRBV6-5,TRBJ2-5,NA,NA,TGTGCCAGCACCTCGCGGCAAGAGACCCAGTACTTC,CASTSRQETQYF
TRBV7-3,TRBJ2-1,few,TRBD2,TGTGCCAGCAGCTCTATAGCGGGAGGGTACAATGAGCAGTTCTTC,CASSSIAGGYNEQFF
TRBV20-1,TRBJ2-7,few,NA,TGCAGTGCTAGTGGGCAGGGGGGCTACGAGCAGTACTTC,CSASGQGGYEQYF